This TCR beta chain was found in a study of cytomegalovirus exposure and HLA in healthy donors (dated by TCRdb to about 2017). Turning to the overall study: According to an earlier analysis of 450 to 650 of the donors, about 179 million T cells yielded 117 million unique TCR beta sequences and approximately 280 Gb of sequence data. The genetic ancestry cluster associated with self-reported Caucasian donors included roughly four fifths of the roughly 400 genotyped donors. Along with the approximately 650-subject first cohort, a separate validation cohort of around 110 different subjects was used. The study combined high-throughput TCR immunosequencing, statistical association of individual TCRs with disease status, and machine learning to predict cytomegalovirus infection status. To decide whether each TCR beta V gene segment behaved as functional or pseudogenic, an earlier analysis of some 540 of the donors relied on high-throughput TCR beta sequencing. Four or five DR-DQ haplotypes were treated as single units for association and clustering because of strong linkage in the cohort. Donor age, sex, ethnicity and CMV serostatus were compiled alongside the repertoire data. Using immunosequencing, the study profiled T cell repertoires from fewer than 700 subjects and related those repertoires to cytomegalovirus serostatus. In a later genetic analysis, genome-wide SNP genotypes for about three fifths of the roughly 670 donors were used, and that subset was treated as a discovery cohort. The study aimed to test whether signatures of past pathogen exposure could be identified by cataloging public T cell receptors. Rather than drawing on any new phenotypic data, the later analysis identified candidate immune exposures from TCR beta sequences and the way those sequences occurred across donors. On average, roughly 240,000 unique TCR beta nucleotide sequences were sequenced per donor among 398 genotyped donors of the cohort, with around 19% of those sequences being non-productive. All discovery cohort repertoires had been generated using a single sequencing platform. HLA typing covered class I and class II loci at four-digit resolution. Approximately 310 gigabases of sequencing data and around 85 million unique TCR sequences made up an early release that covered nearly 650 HLA-typed donors. Typing coverage differed by locus: A, B, C, DRB1 and DQB1 were typed in roughly 620-630 donors, DQA1 in around 500, DPA1 in 606, and DPB1 in around 490. In a later analysis, previously published TCR beta repertoires from fewer than 750 donors were re-analyzed and high-resolution HLA genotyping was added so that TCR occurrence patterns could be studied. What the research found in general, with its limitations: Some IMGT-functional V segments, including TRBV6-2 and TRBV6-3, could not be distinguished by the 87-base-pair reads and were therefore excluded. At a false discovery rate of 0.05, a later analysis linked about 17,000 TCR beta sequences to specific HLA alleles. In the study, about 150 TCR beta chains were listed as associated with cytomegalovirus. The classifier was reported to diagnose cytomegalovirus status with high specificity and sensitivity in both the original cohort and the validation cohort. For the cohort, immune exposure information was limited to CMV serostatus. Assigning TCR associations to individual alleles was difficult when HLA alleles, especially DR and DQ, strongly co-occurred. Sequencing depth was assumed to be roughly uniform across donors in the presence/absence analyses, though that assumption may not hold. Broadly in line with IMGT annotations, most TCR beta V segments showed up in productive rearrangements about 87% or about 30% of the time in an earlier analysis of several hundred of the donors. A few of the identified cytomegalovirus-associated TCR beta chains were confirmed in vitro to be specific for cytomegalovirus antigens. A further reported finding was that TCR beta sequences accurately predicted the HLA-A and HLA-B alleles for most subjects in the first cohort. HLA typing was unavailable for some donors at each locus, so association tests used only the typed subset. In a later analysis, most CMV-associated TCR beta chains were found to appear HLA-restricted, with HLA associations seemingly driven largely by CMV exposure. A cluster of highly shared sequence variants was judged likely to represent a technical artifact of the sequencing pipeline. A later analysis reported that several top co-occurrence clusters appeared linked to parvovirus B19, influenza, CMV and Epstein-Barr virus. According to a later genetic analysis, donors in an Asian-associated ancestry cluster had fewer N-insertions in productive TCRs than the roughly 700-donor mean. In a later analysis, HLA-associated TCR beta chains were found to be more clonally expanded and to have lower generation probabilities than equally common non-associated chains. The cohort was sequenced for TCR beta chains only, and without alpha or paired-chain data the features that could be detected were limited. Because counts were too low, roughly 16 rarely observed V segments, including chromosome 9 orphons, were left out of the earlier analysis of 587 of the donors. A later genetic analysis associated a missense DCLRE1C variant with V-gene and J-gene trimming of TCR beta chains, and an independent cohort replicated the association. Linkage disequilibrium might explain the correlated functional status among segregating V segments, but an unknown experimental factor could not be excluded. According to a later analysis, TCR association rates differed among HLA loci, with DRB1 alleles showing the most associated TCRs and HLA-C alleles showing the fewest. While some public TCRs were present in many individuals, most TCR sequences turned up only very rarely across donors. The authors suggested that the approach could potentially be generalized to other disease states and immunological phenotypes.

Libraries were constructed by the immunoSEQ multiplex PCR assay. A mixture of 60 forward primers for TCR Vbeta segments and 13 reverse primers for TCR Jbeta segments was used in the multiplex PCR. The CDR3 region of rearranged TCR beta genes was amplified from genomic DNA by a multiplex PCR assay. The amplified TCR beta libraries were sequenced on the Illumina HiSeq System as 87-base-pair reads. Under the source paper's analysis protocol: A later analysis tallied around 80 million unique TCR beta chains across the approximately 670 repertoires, and about 10 million of those chains were shared by two or more donors. Raw reads were error-corrected and collapsed into unique sequences with a nearest-neighbor algorithm that merged closely related sequences to remove PCR and sequencing errors. CDR3 sequences were aligned to IMGT reference sequences to assign V, D and J gene segments. For a sequence to be retained, a match of at least six nucleotides was required to both a V gene segment and a J gene segment. Rearrangements were classified as productive when the CDR3 lacked stop codons and remained in frame with V and J, and all other rearrangements were classified as non-productive. CDR3 was defined according to IMGT convention as the region running from the second conserved V-encoded cysteine to the conserved J-encoded phenylalanine. Sequences without an unambiguous match to a single V gene segment were excluded from the earlier analysis of over 500 of the donors. An earlier analysis of around 600 of the donors classified V segments as functional when productive rearrangements were above 56.7% and as segregating when the standard deviation between donors was above 5%. A statistical classification framework was built to diagnose cytomegalovirus status from the catalog of TCR beta chain sequences. In a later analysis, V and J genes were assigned by comparing TCR nucleotide sequences against IMGT/GENE-DB human TR gene sequences. Using the TCRdist pipeline, a later analysis assigned CDR3 sequences along with most-parsimonious VDJ recombination scenarios. In a later analysis, every TCR beta chain was defined by the combination of its CDR3 amino acid sequence and its V-gene family, and reads without a unique V-gene family were dropped. A later analysis removed 450 to 600 highly shared, low-generation-probability nucleotide sequences to deal with suspected cross-contamination and a sequencing artifact. In a later analysis, a clonal expansion index was calculated for each public chain from normalized within-repertoire ranks of inferred template counts. In a later analysis, generation probabilities were computed using a VDJ recombination model fitted to out-of-frame rearrangements, and the results were checked against IGoR. A later analysis scored TCR-TCR, TCR-HLA and TCR-CMV co-occurrence with hypergeometric tests, applying a repertoire-size bias correction to TCR pairs. A later analysis estimated false discovery rates by permuting HLA or CMV assignments 20 times. In a later analysis, co-occurring TCRs were grouped using DBSCAN, and TCRdist sequence similarity was added for clustering within HLA-allele-positive subsets. For co-occurrence clustering, repertoires with fewer than 30,000 or more than 120,000 public chains were excluded, along with roughly 5 repertoires with anomalous nucleotide sharing. TCRdb stores this immuneACCESS table with in-frame sequences only. Part of the clones is absent; in the studies checked, under half of the shortfall reflects unresolved V genes, and no reason is known for the rest. The V and J calls and clone size were taken over from that table, and D and trimming were inferred from the DNA. The sample table holds some 240,000 clones, of which around 90% were seen once. Roughly 1.6% of the sample is held by the ten biggest clonotypes.

The cohort comprised more than 550 healthy bone marrow donors. At the time of sampling, all cohort members were nominally healthy, though unrecorded immune exposures were likely present. The donor was CMV seronegative and belonged to the group of more than 300 seronegative cohort members. A peripheral blood sample was provided by each donor, and peripheral blood mononuclear cells were used for TCR beta sequencing. The Qiagen DNeasy Blood Extraction Kit was used to extract genomic DNA from the blood cell samples. The germline V gene supplies CDR1 WSHSY and CDR2 SAAADI. The junction shows trimming of 0 bases on V and 1 base on J, and the gene matches do not reach 8 bases of it. The CDR3 starts with the cysteine, ends with the phenylalanine, and has 17 residues. Only CDR3 DNA is held: 51 bases, read in frame from base 1. Remarks on this clone: What this receptor recognizes is not known. Nothing much larger sits one base from this clone, and base qualities are not available.

The specimen sequenced was PBMCs. This clonotype was sampled from a girl aged 2 to 9 in good health and CMV-seronegative. The chain links TRBV10-2 with TRBJ2-7; 8 of the junction bases match TRBD2. The CDR3 region reads CASSESIITSGSYEQYF. The sequenced DNA is TGCGCCAGCAGTGAGTCGATTATTACTAGCGGTTCCTACGAGCAGTACTTC.